These T cell receptor beta chains were read from a single sample in a study of T cells after yellow fever vaccination. TCRdb itself ran the 5' RACE reads through MiXCR, one entry per CDR3 protein. The data show 600,000 to 750,000 distinct CDR3 sequences, more than 9% seen once. The sample consisted of PBMCs, taken on the day of the yellow fever booster vaccination. All receptors derive from a man aged 25-40 years who received the YFV17D yellow fever vaccine. Each CDR3 is given with its conserved first and last residue. D genes are given only for firm matches. A clone size is listed for some rows: how often the clone was seen (once, few, many), or a class if it is expanded.

CDR3 DNA: TGCAGTGCCCTAGGGATTGGGATCGCTGAAGCTTTCTTT
CDR3 protein: CSALGIGIAEAFF
clone size: -
V gene: TRBV20-1
D gene: -
J gene: TRBJ1-1

CDR3 DNA: TGTGCCAGCAGCTCCCTCCTACGGAATGAGCAGTTCTTC
CDR3 protein: CASSSLLRNEQFF
clone size: few
V gene: TRBV7-2
D gene: -
J gene: TRBJ2-1

CDR3 DNA: TGTGCCAGCAGCAAGGTCTACGACTACGAGCAGTACTTC
CDR3 protein: CASSKVYDYEQYF
clone size: few
V gene: TRBV5-6
D gene: -
J gene: TRBJ2-7

CDR3 DNA: TGTGCCAGCAGTTTGACCCTTGTTGGTAACACCATATATTTT
CDR3 protein: CASSLTLVGNTIYF
clone size: many
V gene: TRBV12-3/TRBV12-4
D gene: -
J gene: TRBJ1-3

CDR3 DNA: TGTGCCAGCAGCCCGGGACAGGGAGGGGTTCCGCAGTATTTT
CDR3 protein: CASSPGQGGVPQYF
clone size: -
V gene: TRBV11-3
D gene: TRBD1
J gene: TRBJ2-3

CDR3 DNA: TGCGCCAGCCAGCCCTTAATTTACACCGGGGAGCTGTTTTTT
CDR3 protein: CASQPLIYTGELFF
clone size: few
V gene: TRBV23-1
D gene: -
J gene: TRBJ2-2

CDR3 DNA: TGTGCCTGGACCTCCAGGATGAACACTGAAGCTTTCTTT
CDR3 protein: CAWTSRMNTEAFF
clone size: few
V gene: TRBV30
D gene: -
J gene: TRBJ1-1

CDR3 DNA: TGCGCCAGCAGCTTTGGCAGACTCATGAACACCGGGGAGCTGTTTTTT
CDR3 protein: CASSFGRLMNTGELFF
clone size: -
V gene: TRBV5-1
D gene: -
J gene: TRBJ2-2

CDR3 DNA: TGTGCCAGCAGTTTGAGACTAGCGGGCGTTCTTGAGACCCAGTACTTC
CDR3 protein: CASSLRLAGVLETQYF
clone size: few
V gene: TRBV27
D gene: TRBD2
J gene: TRBJ2-5

CDR3 DNA: TGTGCCAGTAAGGGGCTAGGGGCGGGCACTGAAGCTTTCTTT
CDR3 protein: CASKGLGAGTEAFF
clone size: few
V gene: TRBV19
D gene: -
J gene: TRBJ1-1

CDR3 DNA: TGTGCCAGCAGCTTAGGGGTTCTTGGGGGAGGAGAGACCCAGTACTTC
CDR3 protein: CASSLGVLGGGETQYF
clone size: few
V gene: TRBV7-2
D gene: -
J gene: TRBJ2-5

CDR3 DNA: TGTGCCAGCAGTGCACTGGACAGCTCCTATAATTCACCCCTCCACTTT
CDR3 protein: CASSALDSSYNSPLHF
clone size: few
V gene: TRBV6-1
D gene: -
J gene: TRBJ1-6

CDR3 DNA: TGCGCCAGCAGTGGGGGGGAGGCACTAGCGGGGACCCTAAATGAGCAGTTCTTC
CDR3 protein: CASSGGEALAGTLNEQFF
clone size: -
V gene: TRBV10-2
D gene: TRBD2
J gene: TRBJ2-1

CDR3 DNA: TGTGCCAGCAGTCACAGGGGGCTTCCCTACGAGCAGTACTTC
CDR3 protein: CASSHRGLPYEQYF
clone size: few
V gene: TRBV27
D gene: TRBD1
J gene: TRBJ2-7

CDR3 DNA: TGTGCCAGCAGTTACTCGTTGCGGAGAGGCAACTATGGCTACACCTTC
CDR3 protein: CASSYSLRRGNYGYTF
clone size: few
V gene: TRBV6-5
D gene: -
J gene: TRBJ1-2

CDR3 DNA: TGCGCCAGCAGCCTAGGACTGGATAGCAATCAGCCCCAGCATTTT
CDR3 protein: CASSLGLDSNQPQHF
clone size: many
V gene: TRBV4-3
D gene: -
J gene: TRBJ1-5

CDR3 DNA: TGTGCCAGCAGCGTTTCATCCGGGACACCTTCCTACGAGCAGTACTTC
CDR3 protein: CASSVSSGTPSYEQYF
clone size: -
V gene: TRBV7-8
D gene: -
J gene: TRBJ2-7

CDR3 DNA: TGCAGTGCTAGAGAAACGGAGGAGGTTTACGAGCAGTACTTC
CDR3 protein: CSARETEEVYEQYF
clone size: -
V gene: TRBV20-1
D gene: -
J gene: TRBJ2-7

CDR3 DNA: TGCAGTGCTAGAGATCTTTTGAGAAGCTACACCTTC
CDR3 protein: CSARDLLRSYTF
clone size: -
V gene: TRBV20-1
D gene: -
J gene: TRBJ1-2

CDR3 DNA: TGTGCCAGCAGCAACGGGGTCGAGCAGTACTTC
CDR3 protein: CASSNGVEQYF
clone size: few
V gene: TRBV7-2
D gene: -
J gene: TRBJ2-7

CDR3 DNA: TGTGCCAGCAGCCGAGGACTACTCTGCGAGCAGTACTTC
CDR3 protein: CASSRGLLCEQYF
clone size: -
V gene: TRBV4-2
D gene: -
J gene: TRBJ2-7

CDR3 DNA: TGTGCCAGCAGAGGGACTAGCGCGCCGTCCTACAATGAGCAGTTCTTC
CDR3 protein: CASRGTSAPSYNEQFF
clone size: few
V gene: TRBV28
D gene: TRBD2
J gene: TRBJ2-1

CDR3 DNA: TGTGCCAGCAGCCAAGATAAAGTAGCGGAGTCCTACAATGAGCAGTTCTTC
CDR3 protein: CASSQDKVAESYNEQFF
clone size: few
V gene: TRBV3-1
D gene: -
J gene: TRBJ2-1

CDR3 DNA: TGTGCCAGCAGCTCTCCACTAGCGGGAGTAACGAACATTCAGTACTTC
CDR3 protein: CASSSPLAGVTNIQYF
clone size: few
V gene: TRBV5-4
D gene: TRBD2
J gene: TRBJ2-4

CDR3 DNA: TGTGCCAGCAGTGTTAGCGGTTCTAGCACAGATACGCAGTATTTT
CDR3 protein: CASSVSGSSTDTQYF
clone size: -
V gene: TRBV12-3/TRBV12-4
D gene: -
J gene: TRBJ2-3

CDR3 DNA: TGCGCCAGCAGCTTGGATACAGGGGCCCTCTCCTACGAGCAGTACTTC
CDR3 protein: CASSLDTGALSYEQYF
clone size: -
V gene: TRBV5-1
D gene: TRBD1
J gene: TRBJ2-7

CDR3 DNA: TGTGCCAGCAGGGCCTATCGACTAGCCTATGAGCAGTTCTTC
CDR3 protein: CASRAYRLAYEQFF
clone size: many
V gene: TRBV7-2
D gene: TRBD2
J gene: TRBJ2-1

CDR3 DNA: TGCGCCAGCAGCCAAGACCTGTTAGCCAAAAACATTCAGTACTTC
CDR3 protein: CASSQDLLAKNIQYF
clone size: -
V gene: TRBV4-3
D gene: -
J gene: TRBJ2-4

CDR3 DNA: TGTGCCAGCAGCCCACCGGTGGGGCTCACAGATACGCAGTATTTT
CDR3 protein: CASSPPVGLTDTQYF
clone size: -
V gene: TRBV11-2
D gene: -
J gene: TRBJ2-3

CDR3 DNA: TGTGCCAGCACACGAAGGCGGGGCATGAACACTGAAGCTTTCTTT
CDR3 protein: CASTRRRGMNTEAFF
clone size: few
V gene: TRBV7-2
D gene: -
J gene: TRBJ1-1

CDR3 DNA: TGCAGTGCTGGCAGTCGGCTAGCGGGAAATTACAATGAGCAGTTCTTC
CDR3 protein: CSAGSRLAGNYNEQFF
clone size: few
V gene: TRBV20-1
D gene: TRBD2
J gene: TRBJ2-1

CDR3 DNA: TGCGCCAGCAGCCAAGATAGGAGGGGCGGCGAGGGGCAGTTCTTC
CDR3 protein: CASSQDRRGGEGQFF
clone size: once
V gene: TRBV4-3
D gene: -
J gene: TRBJ2-1

CDR3 DNA: TGTGCCAGCAGTTGGACAGGGGGTTTTGGCTACACCTTC
CDR3 protein: CASSWTGGFGYTF
clone size: -
V gene: TRBV12-3/TRBV12-4
D gene: TRBD1
J gene: TRBJ1-2

CDR3 DNA: TGCGCCAGCAGCTTGGAGGTGAGGGGAGCGGTCGGTGGAAACACCATATATTTT
CDR3 protein: CASSLEVRGAVGGNTIYF
clone size: -
V gene: TRBV5-1
D gene: -
J gene: TRBJ1-3

CDR3 DNA: TGTGCCAGCAGGGGACAGAACTATGGCTACACCTTC
CDR3 protein: CASRGQNYGYTF
clone size: -
V gene: TRBV12-3/TRBV12-4
D gene: TRBD1
J gene: TRBJ1-2

CDR3 DNA: TGTGCCAGCAGTCGCGGACAGGGGCGCAATCAGCCCCAGCATTTT
CDR3 protein: CASSRGQGRNQPQHF
clone size: few
V gene: TRBV6-2/TRBV6-3
D gene: TRBD1
J gene: TRBJ1-5

CDR3 DNA: TGTGCCTGGAAAAGAGCGGTTAGAAACTACGAGCAGTACTTC
CDR3 protein: CAWKRAVRNYEQYF
clone size: few
V gene: TRBV30
D gene: -
J gene: TRBJ2-7

CDR3 DNA: TGTGCCAGCAGCTTAGCTCACGGAGCCAAAAACATTCAGTACTTC
CDR3 protein: CASSLAHGAKNIQYF
clone size: few
V gene: TRBV7-2
D gene: -
J gene: TRBJ2-4

CDR3 DNA: TGTGCCAGCAGTTCCCCGACAGGGGCTGTCGATGAGCAGTTCTTC
CDR3 protein: CASSSPTGAVDEQFF
clone size: -
V gene: TRBV27
D gene: TRBD1
J gene: TRBJ2-1

CDR3 DNA: TGTGCCAGCAGTTCCCCGACCGGGACAGGGGGATTCGTCAATCAGCCCCAGCATTTT
CDR3 protein: CASSSPTGTGGFVNQPQHF
clone size: few
V gene: TRBV6-5
D gene: TRBD1
J gene: TRBJ1-5

CDR3 DNA: TGCAGTGCTATGGAATCTTCGGGAAGCTCCTACGAGCAGTACTTC
CDR3 protein: CSAMESSGSSYEQYF
clone size: -
V gene: TRBV20-1
D gene: -
J gene: TRBJ2-7

CDR3 DNA: TGCGCCAGCACCCCCAATGGACAAGCCTACGAGCAGTACTTC
CDR3 protein: CASTPNGQAYEQYF
clone size: few
V gene: TRBV5-1
D gene: -
J gene: TRBJ2-7

CDR3 DNA: TGTGCCAGCAGTTTATCAGGGGAGGGGGCCAAAAACATTCAGTACTTC
CDR3 protein: CASSLSGEGAKNIQYF
clone size: few
V gene: TRBV27
D gene: TRBD2
J gene: TRBJ2-4

CDR3 DNA: TGTGCCACCGCAGACGATACCTACAATGAGCAGTTCTTC
CDR3 protein: CATADDTYNEQFF
clone size: -
V gene: TRBV24-1
D gene: -
J gene: TRBJ2-1